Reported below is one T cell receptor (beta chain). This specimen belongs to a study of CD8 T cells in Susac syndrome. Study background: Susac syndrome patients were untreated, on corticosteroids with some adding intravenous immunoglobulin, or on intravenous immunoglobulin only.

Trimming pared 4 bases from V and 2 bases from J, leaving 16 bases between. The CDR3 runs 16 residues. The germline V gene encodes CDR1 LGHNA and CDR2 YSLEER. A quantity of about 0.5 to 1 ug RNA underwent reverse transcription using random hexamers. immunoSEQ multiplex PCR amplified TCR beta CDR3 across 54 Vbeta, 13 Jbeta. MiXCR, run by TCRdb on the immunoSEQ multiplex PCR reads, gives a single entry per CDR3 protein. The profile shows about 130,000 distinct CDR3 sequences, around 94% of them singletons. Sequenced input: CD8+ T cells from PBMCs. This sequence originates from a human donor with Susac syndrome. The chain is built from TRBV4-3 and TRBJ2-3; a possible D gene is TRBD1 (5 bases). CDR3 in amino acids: CASSLTLRVPTDTQYF. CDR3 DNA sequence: TGCGCCAGCAGCCTCACCCTCAGGGTTCCCACAGATACGCAGTATTTT.